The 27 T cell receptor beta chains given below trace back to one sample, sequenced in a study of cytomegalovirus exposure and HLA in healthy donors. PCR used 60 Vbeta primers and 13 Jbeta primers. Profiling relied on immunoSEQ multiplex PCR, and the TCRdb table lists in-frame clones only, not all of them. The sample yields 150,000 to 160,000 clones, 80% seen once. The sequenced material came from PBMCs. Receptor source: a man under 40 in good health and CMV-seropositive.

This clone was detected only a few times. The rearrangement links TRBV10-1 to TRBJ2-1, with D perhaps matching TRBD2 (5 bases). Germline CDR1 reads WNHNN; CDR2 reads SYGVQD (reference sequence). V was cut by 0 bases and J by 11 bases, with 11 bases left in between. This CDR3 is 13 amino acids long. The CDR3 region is CASSESEGGKQFF. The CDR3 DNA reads TGCGCCAGCAGTGAGTCTGAGGGCGGAAAGCAGTTCTTC.

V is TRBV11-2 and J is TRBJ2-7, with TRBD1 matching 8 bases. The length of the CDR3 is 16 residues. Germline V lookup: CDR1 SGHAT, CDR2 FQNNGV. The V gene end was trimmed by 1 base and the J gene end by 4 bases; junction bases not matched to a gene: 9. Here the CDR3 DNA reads TGTGCCAGCAGCTTAGGGGGCGGACAGGGACTGTACGAGCAGTACTTC. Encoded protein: CASSLGGGQGLYEQYF.

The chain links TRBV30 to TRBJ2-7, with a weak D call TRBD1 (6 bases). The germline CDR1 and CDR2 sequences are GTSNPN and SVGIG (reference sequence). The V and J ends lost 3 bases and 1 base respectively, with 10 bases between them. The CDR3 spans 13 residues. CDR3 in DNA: TGTGCCTGGAGAGGTACAGGGTCCTACGAGCAGTACTTC. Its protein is CAWRGTGSYEQYF. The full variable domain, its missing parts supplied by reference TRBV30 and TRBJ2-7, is SQTIHQWPATLVQPVGSPLSLECTVEGTSNPNLYWYRQAAGRGLQLLFYSVGIGQISSEVPQNLSASRPQDRQFILSSKKLLLSDSGFYLCAWRGTGSYEQYFGPGTRLTVT.

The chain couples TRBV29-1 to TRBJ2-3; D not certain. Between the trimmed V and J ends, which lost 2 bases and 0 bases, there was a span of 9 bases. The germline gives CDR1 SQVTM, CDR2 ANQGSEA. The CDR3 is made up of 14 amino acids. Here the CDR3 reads CSVELSRSTDTQYF. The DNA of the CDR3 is TGCAGCGTTGAACTGTCGCGGAGCACAGATACGCAGTATTTT.

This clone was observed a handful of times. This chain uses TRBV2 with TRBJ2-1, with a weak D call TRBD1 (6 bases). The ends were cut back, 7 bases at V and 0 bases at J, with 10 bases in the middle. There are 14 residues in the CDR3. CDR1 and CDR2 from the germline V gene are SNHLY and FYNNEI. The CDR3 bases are TGTGCCAGCAACACAGGGAGCTCCTACAATGAGCAGTTCTTC. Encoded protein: CASNTGSSYNEQFF. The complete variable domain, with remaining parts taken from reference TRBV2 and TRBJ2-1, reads EPEVTQTPSHQVTQMGQEVILRCVPISNHLYFYWYRQILGQKVEFLVSFYNNEISEKSEIFDDQFSVERPDGSNFTLKIRSTKLEDSAMYFCASNTGSSYNEQFFGPGTRLTVL.

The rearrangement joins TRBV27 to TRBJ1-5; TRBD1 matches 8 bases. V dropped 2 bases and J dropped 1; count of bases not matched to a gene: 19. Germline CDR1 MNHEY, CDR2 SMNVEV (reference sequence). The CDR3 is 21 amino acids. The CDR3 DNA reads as TGTGCCAGCAGTTTACCCGCCGGGGCAGGGGGCGACGGGTGGAGCAATCAGCCCCAGCATTTT. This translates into CASSLPAGAGGDGWSNQPQHF.

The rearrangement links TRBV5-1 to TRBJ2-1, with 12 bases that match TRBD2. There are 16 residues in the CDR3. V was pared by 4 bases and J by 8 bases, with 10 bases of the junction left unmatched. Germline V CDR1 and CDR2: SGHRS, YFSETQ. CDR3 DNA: TGCGCCAGCAGCGACAGACTAGCGGGAGTAGGTGATGAGCAGTTCTTC. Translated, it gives CASSDRLAGVGDEQFF.

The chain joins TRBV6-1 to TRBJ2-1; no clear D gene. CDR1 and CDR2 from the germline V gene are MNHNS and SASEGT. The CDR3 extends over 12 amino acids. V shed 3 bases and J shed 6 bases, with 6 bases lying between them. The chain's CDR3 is CASSDVGNEQFF. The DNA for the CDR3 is TGTGCCAGCAGTGACGTCGGCAATGAGCAGTTCTTC.

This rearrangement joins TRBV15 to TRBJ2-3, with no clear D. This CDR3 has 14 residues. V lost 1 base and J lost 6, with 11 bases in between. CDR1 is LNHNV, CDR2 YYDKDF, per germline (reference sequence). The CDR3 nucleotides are TGTGCCACCAGCAGAGCACCCACTACGGATACGCAGTATTTT. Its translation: CATSRAPTTDTQYF.

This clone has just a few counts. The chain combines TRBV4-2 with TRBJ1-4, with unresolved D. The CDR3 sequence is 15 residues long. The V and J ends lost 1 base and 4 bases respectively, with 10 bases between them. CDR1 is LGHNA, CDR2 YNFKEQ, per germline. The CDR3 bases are TGTGCCAGCAGCCAAGTTTTACAAGTTAATGAAAAACTGTTTTTT. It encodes CASSQVLQVNEKLFF.

The DNA for the CDR3 is TGTGCCAGTTCCTCAGGGATCTCCGGAAACACCATATATTTT. Its translation is CASSSGISGNTIYF. The chain joins TRBV19 to TRBJ1-3, with D tentatively TRBD1 (5 bases). V dropped 8 bases and J dropped 4 bases, with 15 bases sitting between them. Germline values: CDR1 LNHDA, CDR2 SQIVND (reference sequence). The length of the CDR3 is 14 residues.

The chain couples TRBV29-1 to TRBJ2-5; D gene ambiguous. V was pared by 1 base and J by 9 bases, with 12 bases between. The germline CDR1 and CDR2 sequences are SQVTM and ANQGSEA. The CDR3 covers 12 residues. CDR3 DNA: TGCAGCGTTGAAGCCAGAAATCGGGCCCAGTACTTC. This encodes CSVEARNRAQYF.

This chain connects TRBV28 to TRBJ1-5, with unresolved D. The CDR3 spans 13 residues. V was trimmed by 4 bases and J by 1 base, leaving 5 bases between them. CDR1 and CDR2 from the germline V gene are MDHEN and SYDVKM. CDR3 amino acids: CASSWHSNQPQHF. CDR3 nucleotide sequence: TGTGCCAGCAGTTGGCACAGCAATCAGCCCCAGCATTTT. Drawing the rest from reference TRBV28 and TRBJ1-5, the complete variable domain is DVKVTQSSRYLVKRTGEKVFLECVQDMDHENMFWYRQDPGLGLRLIYFSYDVKMKEKGDIPEGYSVSREKKERFSLILESASTNQTSMYLCASSWHSNQPQHFGDGTRLSIL.

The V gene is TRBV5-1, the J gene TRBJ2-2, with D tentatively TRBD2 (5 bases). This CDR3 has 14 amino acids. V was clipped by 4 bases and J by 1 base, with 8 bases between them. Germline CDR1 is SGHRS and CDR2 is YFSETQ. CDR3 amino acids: CASSTGLNTGELFF. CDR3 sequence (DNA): TGCGCCAGCAGCACGGGGTTGAACACCGGGGAGCTGTTTTTT.

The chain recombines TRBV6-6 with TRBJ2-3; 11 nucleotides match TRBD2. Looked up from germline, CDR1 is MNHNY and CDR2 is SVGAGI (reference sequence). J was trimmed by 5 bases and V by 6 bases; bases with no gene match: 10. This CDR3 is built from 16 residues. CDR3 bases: TGTGCCAGCAGCTCCCTGCTAGCGGGAGGAGAAGATACGCAGTATTTT. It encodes CASSSLLAGGEDTQYF.

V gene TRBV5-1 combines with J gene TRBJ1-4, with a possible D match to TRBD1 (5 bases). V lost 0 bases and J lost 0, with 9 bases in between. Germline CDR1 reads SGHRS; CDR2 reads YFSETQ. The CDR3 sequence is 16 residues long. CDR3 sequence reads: CASSLGLTATNEKLFF. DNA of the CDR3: TGCGCCAGCAGCTTGGGATTGACAGCAACTAATGAAAAACTGTTTTTT.

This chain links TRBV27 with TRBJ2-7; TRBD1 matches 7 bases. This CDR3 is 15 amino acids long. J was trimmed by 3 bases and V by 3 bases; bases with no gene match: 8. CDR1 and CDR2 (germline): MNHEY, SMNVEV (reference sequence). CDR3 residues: CASSFRDRRSYEQYF. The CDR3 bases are TGTGCCAGCAGTTTCCGGGACAGAAGGAGCTACGAGCAGTACTTC.

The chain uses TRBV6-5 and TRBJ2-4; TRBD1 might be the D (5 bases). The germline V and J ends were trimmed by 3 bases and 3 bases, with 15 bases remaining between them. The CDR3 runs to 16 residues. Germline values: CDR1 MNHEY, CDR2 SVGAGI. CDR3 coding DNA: TGTGCCAGCAGTTATGTAGCCACCCAGGGCAAAAACATTCAGTACTTC. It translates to CASSYVATQGKNIQYF.

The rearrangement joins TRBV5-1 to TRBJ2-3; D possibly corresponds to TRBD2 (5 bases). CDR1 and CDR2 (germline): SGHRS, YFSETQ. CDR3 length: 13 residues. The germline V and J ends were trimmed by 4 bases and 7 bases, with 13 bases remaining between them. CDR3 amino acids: CASSPDPGNTQYF. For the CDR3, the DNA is TGCGCCAGCAGCCCGGACCCGGGAAATACGCAGTATTTT.

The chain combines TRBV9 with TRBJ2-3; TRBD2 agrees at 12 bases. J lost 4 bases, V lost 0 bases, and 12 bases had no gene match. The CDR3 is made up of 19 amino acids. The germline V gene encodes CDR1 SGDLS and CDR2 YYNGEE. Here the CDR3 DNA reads TGTGCCAGCAGCGTAGGGGCTAGCGGGAGGGCCATCCCCCCAGATACGCAGTATTTT. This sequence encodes CASSVGASGRAIPPDTQYF.

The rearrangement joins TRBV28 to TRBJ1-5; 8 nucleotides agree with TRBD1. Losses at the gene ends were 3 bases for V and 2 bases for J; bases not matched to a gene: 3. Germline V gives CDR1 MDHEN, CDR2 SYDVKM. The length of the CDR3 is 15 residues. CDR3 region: CASSFPRGRNQPQHF. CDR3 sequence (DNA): TGTGCCAGCAGTTTTCCCAGGGGGCGCAATCAGCCCCAGCATTTT.

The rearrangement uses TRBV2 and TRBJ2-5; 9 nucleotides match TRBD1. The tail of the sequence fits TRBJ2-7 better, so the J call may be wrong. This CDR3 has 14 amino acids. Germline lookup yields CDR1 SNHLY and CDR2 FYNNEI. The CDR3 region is CASSDGTGPYEQYF. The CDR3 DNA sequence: TGTGCCAGCAGTGACGGGACAGGGCCCTACGAGCAGTACTTC.

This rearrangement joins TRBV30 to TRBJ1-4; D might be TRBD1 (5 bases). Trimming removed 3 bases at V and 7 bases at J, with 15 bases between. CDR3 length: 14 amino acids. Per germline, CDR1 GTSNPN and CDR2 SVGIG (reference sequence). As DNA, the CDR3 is TGTGCCTGGAGCGGACGATCAGGGCGTGAAAAACTGTTTTTT. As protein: CAWSGRSGREKLFF.

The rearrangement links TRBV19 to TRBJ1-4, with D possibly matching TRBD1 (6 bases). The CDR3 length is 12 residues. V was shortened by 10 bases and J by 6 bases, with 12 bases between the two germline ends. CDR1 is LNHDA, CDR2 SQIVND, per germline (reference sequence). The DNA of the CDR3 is TGTGCCACTCGCCAGGGGTATGAAAAACTGTTTTTT. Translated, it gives CATRQGYEKLFF. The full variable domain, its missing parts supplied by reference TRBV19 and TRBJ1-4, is DGGITQSPKYLFRKEGQNVTLSCEQNLNHDAMYWYRQDPGQGLRLIYYSQIVNDFQKGDIAEGYSVSREKKESFPLTVTSAQKNPTAFYLCATRQGYEKLFFGSGTQLSVL.

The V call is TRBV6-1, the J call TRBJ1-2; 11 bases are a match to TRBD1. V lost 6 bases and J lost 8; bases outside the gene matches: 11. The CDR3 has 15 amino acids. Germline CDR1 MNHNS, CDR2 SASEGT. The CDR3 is CASSLNGQGAFGYTF. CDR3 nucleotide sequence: TGTGCCAGCAGCCTTAACGGACAGGGGGCTTTCGGCTACACCTTC.

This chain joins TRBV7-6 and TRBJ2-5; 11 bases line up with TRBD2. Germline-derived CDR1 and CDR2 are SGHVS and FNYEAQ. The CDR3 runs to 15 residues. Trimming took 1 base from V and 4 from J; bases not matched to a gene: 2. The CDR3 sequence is CASSLGLAGGETQYF. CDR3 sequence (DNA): TGTGCCAGCAGCTTAGGCCTAGCGGGAGGAGAGACCCAGTACTTC.

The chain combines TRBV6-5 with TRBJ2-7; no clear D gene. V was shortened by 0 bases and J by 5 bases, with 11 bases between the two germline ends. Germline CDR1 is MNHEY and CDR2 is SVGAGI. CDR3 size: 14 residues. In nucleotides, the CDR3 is TGTGCCAGCAGTTACTCGACCCTGACTGACGAGCAGTACTTC. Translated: CASSYSTLTDEQYF.